Sequencing of this T cell receptor beta chain was carried out in a study of T cells in Graves' hyperthyroidism and ophthalmopathy. The table lists this clonotype with many counts. V was clipped by 3 bases and J by 5 bases, with 8 bases between them. The CDR3 has 13 residues. Germline V lookup: CDR1 SGHNT, CDR2 YENEEA. TCR beta CDR3 sequences were amplified from RNA transcripts. The primer set for the first-round RT-PCR of the TCR CDR3 was HTBI. TCRdb reprocessed the multiplex PCR reads via MiXCR and lists one record per CDR3 protein. Among about 250,000 distinct CDR3 sequences listed, approximately 20% were seen once.

This sequence originates from a man aged 25 to 45 with Graves' ophthalmopathy. The V gene is TRBV11-3, the J gene TRBJ2-1, with no clear D. Sequenced sample: blood. This chain's CDR3 is CASSFGDDNEQFF. CDR3 in DNA: TGTGCCAGCAGCTTCGGAGATGACAATGAGCAGTTCTTC.